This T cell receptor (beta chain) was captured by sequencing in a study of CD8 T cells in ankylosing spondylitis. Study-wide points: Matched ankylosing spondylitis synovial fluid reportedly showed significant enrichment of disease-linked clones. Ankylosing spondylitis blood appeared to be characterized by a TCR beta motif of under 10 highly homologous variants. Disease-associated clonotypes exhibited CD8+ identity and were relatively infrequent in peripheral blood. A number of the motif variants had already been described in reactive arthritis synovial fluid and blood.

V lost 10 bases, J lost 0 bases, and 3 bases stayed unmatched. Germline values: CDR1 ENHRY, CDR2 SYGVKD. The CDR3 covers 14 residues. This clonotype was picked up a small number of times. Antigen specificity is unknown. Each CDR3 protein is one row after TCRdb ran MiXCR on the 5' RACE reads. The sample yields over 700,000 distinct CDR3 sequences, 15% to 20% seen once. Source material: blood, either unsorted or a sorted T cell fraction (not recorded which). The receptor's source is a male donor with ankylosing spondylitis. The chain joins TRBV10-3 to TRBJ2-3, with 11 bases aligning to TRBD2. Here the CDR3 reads CATRTSGSTDTQYF. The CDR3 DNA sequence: TGTGCCACCCGGACTAGCGGGAGCACAGATACGCAGTATTTT.